The 20 T cell receptor beta chains in this list originate from one sample, sequenced in a study of blood T cells in healthy people across ages. Using a J-beta primer mix together with a sample-barcoded 5' primer, a second PCR was run for about 7 to 12 cycles. Using its own MiXCR run on the 5' RACE reads, TCRdb lists one record per CDR3 protein. This sample carries around 800,000 distinct CDR3 sequences, 20% to 30% of them seen once, and the ten largest clones take around 2.9%. These data also featured in a second study, about T cells of mothers and their children.

The sequenced sample consisted of blood. The receptors derive from a boy between 10 and 17 years old in good health.

In the case of this clonotype: The junction does not match germline at one end; this may be a read error. The CDR3 spells CASSYPSAGPPYEQYF. The CDR3 DNA reads as TGCGCCAGCAGCTACCCATCTGCGGGTCCCCCCTACGAGCAGTACTTC. The V and J genes are TRBV7-9 and TRBJ2-7; maybe TRBD2 (5 bases). Germline V gene lookup returns CDR1 SEHNR and CDR2 FQNEAQ (reference sequence). This CDR3 contains 16 residues.

Concerning this clonotype itself: One end of the junction fails to match germline, which may point to a read error. The genes are TRBV28 and TRBJ2-4; D perhaps matches TRBD2 (5 bases). The CDR3 is 14 residues long. Germline CDR1 and CDR2: MDHEN and SYDVKM. CDR3 amino acids: CASTSPGIKNIQYF. The CDR3 DNA reads as TGCGCCAGCACCTCCCCCGGGATCAAAAACATTCAGTACTTC.

CDR3 DNA sequence: TGTGCCAGTCAAATCTCGGGGGGCTCCTACAATGAGCAGTTCTTC. This translates into CASQISGGSYNEQFF. This chain links TRBV19 with TRBJ2-1; 7 positions agree with TRBD2. V dropped 8 bases and J dropped 0; count of bases not matched to a gene: 7. This CDR3 comprises 15 residues. Germline CDR1 is LNHDA and CDR2 is SQIVND (reference sequence).

The chain uses TRBV18 and TRBJ1-2, with a weak D call TRBD1 (5 bases). Germline CDR1 is KGHSH and CDR2 is LQKENI. The CDR3 loop spans 13 amino acids. The V gene lost 2 bases and the J gene lost 6 bases, with 10 bases spanning the gap. This CDR3 reads CASSPSQGDGYTF. As DNA, the CDR3 is TGTGCCAGCTCACCATCGCAGGGCGATGGCTACACCTTC. The whole variable domain, filled in from reference TRBV18 and TRBJ1-2, reads NAGVMQNPRHLVRRRGQEARLRCSPMKGHSHVYWYRQLPEEGLKFMVYLQKENIIDESGMPKERFSAEFPKEGPSILRIQQVVRGDSAAYFCASSPSQGDGYTFGSGTRLTVV.

The genes are TRBV6-1 and TRBJ1-1; D gene unclear. The CDR3 loop spans 15 amino acids. Trimming took 4 bases from V and 3 from J, leaving 15 bases between them. Germline lookup yields CDR1 MNHNS and CDR2 SASEGT. CDR3 nucleotides: TGTGCCAGCAGTGTAGACGTTTTTGGGGACACTGAAGCTTTCTTT. Protein: CASSVDVFGDTEAFF.

This clonotype was seen at least ten times. At one end, the junction sequence differs from germline, possibly due to a read error. The gene calls are TRBV2 and TRBJ2-7; D is possibly TRBD1 (7 bases). Germline-derived CDR1 and CDR2 are SNHLY and FYNNEI. The CDR3 contains 12 residues. CDR3 sequence reads: CASRGDGYEQYF. In nucleotides, the CDR3 is TGCGCCAGCAGGGGGGACGGCTACGAGCAGTACTTC.

This clonotype was detected only a few times. A junction boundary mismatches the germline segment, possibly from a read error. The V call is TRBV5-1, the J call TRBJ1-1; D is unclear. The CDR3 totals 13 residues. CDR1 is SGHRS and CDR2 is YFSETQ in the germline V gene. As DNA, the CDR3 is TGCGCCAGCAGCTTGGGCTCGAACACTGAAGCTTCCTTT. This gives the protein CASSLGSNTEASF.

This clonotype has only a few counts. J is TRBJ2-5 and V is TRBV29-1; TRBD2 agrees at 12 bases. Judging by the DNA end, TRBJ2-7 fits better; the J call may be wrong. Germline V gene data show CDR1 as SQVTM and CDR2 as ANQGSEA. The CDR3 contains 13 residues. As DNA, the CDR3 is TGCAGCGTTGAGACTAGCGGGGGAGGCGAGCAGTACTTC. It codes for CSVETSGGGEQYF.

The chain is built from TRBV7-9 and TRBJ1-2, with 11 positions matching TRBD1. In germline, CDR1 is SEHNR, CDR2 FQNEAQ (reference sequence). The CDR3 length is 15 residues. V trimming: 6 bases; J trimming: 3 bases; junction bases outside the gene matches: 6. CDR3 residues: CASRRTGGADYGYTF. In DNA form, the CDR3 reads TGTGCCAGCAGACGGACAGGGGGCGCCGACTATGGCTACACCTTC. Drawing the rest from reference TRBV7-9 and TRBJ1-2, the complete variable domain is DTGVSQNPRHKITKRGQNVTFRCDPISEHNRLYWYRQTLGQGPEFLTYFQNEAQLEKSRLLSDRFSAERPKGSFSTLEIQRTEQGDSAMYLCASRRTGGADYGYTFGSGTRLTVV.

The chain is built from TRBV20-1 and TRBJ2-1, with TRBD1 matching 11 bases. The J call may be mistaken, given a closer DNA end match to TRBJ2-7. The CDR3 totals 14 residues. Germline CDR1 and CDR2: DFQATT and SNEGSKA (reference sequence). CDR3 nucleotides: TGCAGTGCTACCAGGGACAGGGGGTCCTACGAGCAGTACTTC. Amino acids: CSATRDRGSYEQYF.

In the case of this clonotype: Without the conserved terminal phenylalanine or tryptophan, this CDR3 likely stems from a read error. The chain links TRBV28 to TRBJ2-2, with a tentative D call TRBD2 (5 bases). CDR1 is MDHEN, CDR2 SYDVKM, per germline. V was shortened by 10 bases and J by 2 bases, with 11 bases between the two germline ends. This CDR3 is 13 amino acids long. The CDR3 reads CAITRGNTGELFL. In DNA form, the CDR3 reads TGTGCCATTACCCGGGGAAACACCGGGGAGCTGTTTCTT.

The V and J genes are TRBV5-1 and TRBJ1-1, with D unresolved. The germline gives CDR1 SGHRS, CDR2 YFSETQ. The CDR3 is 15 amino acids. V gave up 4 bases and J gave up 1 base, with 14 bases separating them. The CDR3 sequence: CASSPRALRNTEAFF. DNA of the CDR3: TGCGCCAGCAGCCCCCGGGCCCTGCGGAACACTGAAGCTTTCTTT.

The chain recombines TRBV20-1 with TRBJ2-2; 8 bases align to TRBD2. This CDR3 comprises 16 residues. Germline loops: CDR1 DFQATT, CDR2 SNEGSKA (reference sequence). V lost 6 bases and J lost 0; bases outside the gene matches: 9. The CDR3 loop is CSAMAGGGANTGELFF. In DNA, the CDR3 is TGCAGTGCCATGGCGGGGGGAGGGGCGAACACCGGGGAGCTGTTTTTT.

This clonotype was picked up a small number of times. The rearrangement uses TRBV28 and TRBJ2-6; TRBD1 matches at 9 bases. Trimming took 6 bases from V and 4 from J; bases not matched to a gene: 13. CDR1 and CDR2 (germline): MDHEN, SYDVKM. CDR3 length: 18 residues. The CDR3 is CASSLNSGTGYGANVLTF. The CDR3, as DNA: TGTGCCAGCAGCCTCAACTCCGGGACAGGGTACGGGGCCAACGTCCTGACTTTC.

This clonotype was seen more than once but under ten times. The chain couples TRBV12-3 or TRBV12-4 to TRBJ2-5, with D perhaps TRBD1 (5 bases). This CDR3 has 14 amino acids. V shed 6 bases and J shed 5 bases, with 16 bases lying between them. CDR3 protein: CASSPDRKGETQYF. The CDR3 bases are TGTGCCAGCAGCCCGGACCGGAAGGGGGAGACCCAGTACTTC.

The chain recombines TRBV2 with TRBJ2-5, with TRBD1 identical over 9 bases. This CDR3 has 14 residues. CDR1 is SNHLY, CDR2 FYNNEI, per germline. With V trimmed by 7 bases and J by 4 bases, 7 bases remained unmatched. The CDR3 spells CASTWGQGGETQYF. In nucleotides, the CDR3 is TGTGCCAGCACCTGGGGACAGGGTGGAGAGACCCAGTACTTC.

The sample holds a few counts of this clonotype. This sequence joins TRBV20-1 and TRBJ2-5, with D tentatively TRBD2 (5 bases). Trimming pared 3 bases from V and 4 bases from J, leaving 21 bases between. The CDR3 is 16 amino acids. The germline V gene encodes CDR1 DFQATT and CDR2 SNEGSKA (reference sequence). CDR3 sequence (DNA): TGCAGTGCTAGGAGGACTCTCCCTGAGGTTTTAGAGACCCAGTACTTC. Amino acids: CSARRTLPEVLETQYF.

There are a few counts of this clonotype. In DNA form, the CDR3 reads TGTGCCACCAGCAGCGGACAGGGTCAGACCCAGTACTTC. It specifies CATSSGQGQTQYF. The V gene is TRBV15, the J gene TRBJ2-5; 8 positions agree with TRBD1. The ends lost 3 bases at V and 6 bases at J; junction bases unmatched: 3. Germline loops: CDR1 LNHNV, CDR2 YYDKDF (reference sequence). The CDR3 length is 13 residues.

This clonotype was seen a few times. This chain connects TRBV7-9 to TRBJ2-1; 9 positions match TRBD2. Looked up from germline, CDR1 is SEHNR and CDR2 is FQNEAQ (reference sequence). CDR3 length: 13 amino acids. Trimming took 4 bases from V and 10 from J; bases not matched to a gene: 5. The CDR3: CASSSGLATEQFF. DNA for the CDR3: TGTGCCAGCAGCTCAGGACTAGCGACCGAGCAGTTCTTC.

This clonotype appeared a few times. The V and J genes are TRBV28 and TRBJ1-4; D might be TRBD1 (6 bases). Trimming removed 1 base at V and 8 bases at J, with 17 bases between. Germline-derived CDR1 and CDR2 are MDHEN and SYDVKM. The CDR3 is 16 amino acids. The CDR3: CASSLYGTTGKEKLFF. The CDR3 DNA is TGTGCCAGCAGTTTATACGGGACAACAGGGAAGGAAAAACTGTTTTTT.